The 9 T cell receptor beta chains reported below all come from one sample, sequenced in a study of blood T cell repertoires in COVID-19. Sequencing used immunoSEQ multiplex PCR; TCRdb keeps in-frame clones, though not all of them. The table includes about 49,000 clones, 70% to 90% detected once. Sequences were obtained from peripheral blood. Every receptor here comes from a man in his forties with active COVID-19.

This clone appeared a single time. This chain links TRBV5-6 with TRBJ2-1, with a tentative D call TRBD2 (6 bases). CDR1 and CDR2 (germline): SGHDT, YYEEEE. The germline V and J ends were trimmed by 2 bases and 7 bases, with 16 bases remaining between them. The CDR3 length is 15 residues. The CDR3 here is CASSFDAGRGNEQFF. The CDR3 DNA reads as TGTGCCAGCAGCTTTGATGCGGGGCGGGGAAATGAGCAGTTCTTC.

The chain uses TRBV4-2 and TRBJ2-5; 9 nucleotides line up with TRBD2. Trimming at V came to 0 bases and at J to 4 bases, leaving 12 bases not matched to a gene. CDR3 length equals 18 residues. The germline gives CDR1 LGHNA, CDR2 YNFKEQ. The CDR3 sequence: CASSQDLRGGRAAETQYF. CDR3 nucleotide sequence: TGTGCCAGCAGCCAAGATCTTCGTGGCGGGAGGGCCGCAGAGACCCAGTACTTC.

The gene calls are TRBV6-5 and TRBJ2-1; weak D call: TRBD2 (6 bases). The CDR3 spans 13 residues. V lost 6 bases and J lost 3, with 9 bases in between. Germline-derived CDR1 and CDR2 are MNHEY and SVGAGI. The CDR3 sequence: CASSSTSYNEQFF. For the CDR3, the DNA is TGTGCCAGCAGCTCGACTAGCTACAATGAGCAGTTCTTC.

Turning to this clone: Other DNA sequences in this specimen translate into the identical CDR3. CDR3 coding DNA: TGCAGTGTTCTAGGACAGGGGTTTGCTAACTATGGCTACACCTTC. Amino acid sequence: CSVLGQGFANYGYTF. The chain uses TRBV29-1 and TRBJ1-2, with 9 bases fitting TRBD1. In germline, CDR1 is SQVTM, CDR2 ANQGSEA. There are 15 residues in the CDR3.

This sequence joins TRBV5-1 and TRBJ2-1; D is uncertain. Germline CDR1 reads SGHRS; CDR2 reads YFSETQ. Trimming took off 0 bases at V and 0 bases at J, with 7 bases between the two ends. The length of the CDR3 is 15 residues. The CDR3 loop is CASSLGRSSYNEQFF. The CDR3 DNA follows: TGCGCCAGCAGCTTGGGAAGGAGCTCCTACAATGAGCAGTTCTTC.

The chain combines TRBV2 with TRBJ1-5; D call uncertain. Trimming pared 4 bases from V and 3 bases from J, leaving 4 bases between. The germline V gene has CDR1 SNHLY and CDR2 FYNNEI. CDR3 size: 12 residues. The CDR3 loop is CASSGPNQPQHF. DNA for the CDR3: TGTGCCAGCAGTGGGCCCAATCAGCCCCAGCATTTT.

V gene TRBV10-3 combines with J gene TRBJ2-1; 8 nucleotides line up with TRBD2. Germline V lookup: CDR1 ENHRY, CDR2 SYGVKD. Losses at the gene ends were 6 bases for V and 5 bases for J; bases not matched to a gene: 6. This CDR3 contains 14 residues. CDR3 protein: CAISPSGSDNEQFF. The CDR3 region has the DNA TGTGCCATCAGCCCCAGCGGGAGTGACAATGAGCAGTTCTTC.

V and J are TRBV14 and TRBJ2-3; 9 positions agree with TRBD2. With V trimmed by 3 bases and J by 3 bases, 10 bases remained unmatched. The CDR3 contains 17 residues. Germline lookup yields CDR1 SGHDN and CDR2 FVKESK. Written as DNA, the CDR3 is TGTGCCAGCAGCCAGCTAGCGGGATCGGGGGGTACAGATACGCAGTATTTT. It codes for CASSQLAGSGGTDTQYF.

The chain recombines TRBV6-5 with TRBJ1-1, with D possibly TRBD1 on 5 matching bases. V lost 5 bases, J lost 5 bases, and 18 bases lay in between. The germline gives CDR1 MNHEY, CDR2 SVGAGI. This CDR3 contains 15 residues. The CDR3 spells CASSRGTAVRTEAFF. Written as DNA, the CDR3 is TGTGCCAGCAGTCGGGGGACGGCCGTTAGGACTGAAGCTTTCTTT.